The 2 T cell receptor beta chains listed next were all sequenced from one sample in a study of graft-versus-host responses after intestinal transplantation. Graft samples were processed, releasing intraepithelial and lamina propria lymphocytes. Data came from immunoSEQ multiplex PCR; TCRdb stores just in-frame clones and leaves some out. The table lists tens of thousands of clones, roughly 90% of them singletons, with more than 15% in the top ten. The sequencing used ileum tissue, collected more than 200 days after intestinal transplant. These receptors were obtained from a human patient who received an intestinal transplant, so some T cells may come from the graft donor.

The chain carries TRBV5-1 and TRBJ2-5, with D perhaps TRBD1 (7 bases). The DNA end is a closer match to TRBJ2-7, so the J assignment may be wrong. This CDR3 is built from 14 residues. The germline V gene encodes CDR1 SGHRS and CDR2 YFSETQ. CDR3 amino acids: CASSPGDSRDEQYF. Written as DNA, the CDR3 is TGCGCCAGCAGCCCGGGGGACAGTCGGGACGAGCAGTACTTC.

The chain has TRBV27 and TRBJ2-1; D is uncertain. Germline V gene sequence: CDR1 MNHEY, CDR2 SMNVEV (reference sequence). This CDR3 has 18 residues. V was pared by 4 bases and J by 5 bases, with 24 bases between. The chain's CDR3 is CASSSPLRNPSKDNEQFF. CDR3 nucleotide sequence: TGTGCCAGCAGTTCCCCCCTCCGGAACCCGTCTAAAGACAATGAGCAGTTCTTC.